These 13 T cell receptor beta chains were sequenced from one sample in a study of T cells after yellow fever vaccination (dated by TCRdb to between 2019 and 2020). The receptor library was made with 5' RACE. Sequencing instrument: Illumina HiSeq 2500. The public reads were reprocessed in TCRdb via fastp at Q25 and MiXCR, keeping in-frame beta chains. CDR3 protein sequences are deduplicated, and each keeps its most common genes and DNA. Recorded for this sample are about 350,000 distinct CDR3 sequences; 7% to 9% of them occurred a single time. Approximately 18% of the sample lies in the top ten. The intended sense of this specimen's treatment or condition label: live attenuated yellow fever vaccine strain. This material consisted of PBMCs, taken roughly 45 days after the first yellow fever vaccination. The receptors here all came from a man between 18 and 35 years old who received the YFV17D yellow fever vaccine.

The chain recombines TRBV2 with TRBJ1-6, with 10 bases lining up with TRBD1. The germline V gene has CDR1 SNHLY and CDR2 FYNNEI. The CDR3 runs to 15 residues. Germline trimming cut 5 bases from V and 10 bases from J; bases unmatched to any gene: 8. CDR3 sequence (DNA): TGTGCCAGCAGTCCAGGGACAGGGGCAATCTCACCCCTCCACTTT. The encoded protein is CASSPGTGAISPLHF.

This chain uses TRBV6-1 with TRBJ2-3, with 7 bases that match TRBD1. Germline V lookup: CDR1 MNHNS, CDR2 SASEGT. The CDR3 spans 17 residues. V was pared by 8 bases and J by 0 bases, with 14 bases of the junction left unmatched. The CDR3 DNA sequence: TGTGCCAGCCAACTTCGAGGGGGCTACCTGAGCACAGATACGCAGTATTTT. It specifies CASQLRGGYLSTDTQYF.

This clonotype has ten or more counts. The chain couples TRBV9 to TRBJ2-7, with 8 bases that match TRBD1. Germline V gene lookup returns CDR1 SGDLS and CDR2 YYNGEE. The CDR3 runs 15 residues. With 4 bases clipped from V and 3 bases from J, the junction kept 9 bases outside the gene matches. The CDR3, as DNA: TGTGCCAGCAGCCCACGGGACAGGCTTTTCTACGAGCAGTACTTC. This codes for CASSPRDRLFYEQYF.

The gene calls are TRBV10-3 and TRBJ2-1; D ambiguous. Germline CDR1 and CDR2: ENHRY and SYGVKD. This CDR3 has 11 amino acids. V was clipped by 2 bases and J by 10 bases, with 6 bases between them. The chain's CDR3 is CAISENGEQFF. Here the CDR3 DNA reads TGTGCCATCAGTGAGAATGGGGAGCAGTTCTTC.

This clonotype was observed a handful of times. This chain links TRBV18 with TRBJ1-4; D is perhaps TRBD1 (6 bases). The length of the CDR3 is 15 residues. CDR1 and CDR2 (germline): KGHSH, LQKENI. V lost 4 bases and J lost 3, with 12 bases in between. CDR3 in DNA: TGTGCCAGCTCACTAAGACAGGATTCTAATGAAAAACTGTTTTTT. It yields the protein CASSLRQDSNEKLFF.

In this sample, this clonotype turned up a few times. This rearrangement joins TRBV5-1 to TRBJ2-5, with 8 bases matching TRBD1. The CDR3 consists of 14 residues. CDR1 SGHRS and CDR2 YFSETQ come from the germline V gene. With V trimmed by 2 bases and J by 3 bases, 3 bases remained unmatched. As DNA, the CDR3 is TGCGCCAGCAGCTTACTGACAGGGGAAGAGACCCAGTACTTC. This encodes CASSLLTGEETQYF.

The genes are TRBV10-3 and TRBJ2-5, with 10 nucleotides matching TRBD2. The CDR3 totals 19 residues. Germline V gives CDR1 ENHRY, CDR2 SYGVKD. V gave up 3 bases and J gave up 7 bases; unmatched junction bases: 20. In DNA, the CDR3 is TGTGCCATCAGTGAACCCTCGACTAGCGGGCGGACCCCCCCGGGGACCCAGTACTTC. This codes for CAISEPSTSGRTPPGTQYF.

CDR3 protein: CASSIRDRGWGEKLFF. CDR3 bases: TGTGCCAGCAGCATCCGGGACAGGGGCTGGGGTGAAAAACTGTTTTTT. V usage is TRBV5-6 and J usage is TRBJ1-4; TRBD1 aligns across 10 bases. CDR1 and CDR2 from the germline V gene are SGHDT and YYEEEE. The trim removed 4 bases at V and 7 bases at J, leaving 10 bases unmatched. The CDR3 sequence is 16 residues long.

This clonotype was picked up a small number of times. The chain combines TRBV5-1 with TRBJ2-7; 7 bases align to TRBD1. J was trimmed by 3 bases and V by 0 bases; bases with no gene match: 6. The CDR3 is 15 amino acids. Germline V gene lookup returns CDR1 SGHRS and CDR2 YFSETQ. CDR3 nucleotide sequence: TGCGCCAGCAGCTTGGAGAAGGGGGCGATCTACGAGCAGTACTTC. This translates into CASSLEKGAIYEQYF.

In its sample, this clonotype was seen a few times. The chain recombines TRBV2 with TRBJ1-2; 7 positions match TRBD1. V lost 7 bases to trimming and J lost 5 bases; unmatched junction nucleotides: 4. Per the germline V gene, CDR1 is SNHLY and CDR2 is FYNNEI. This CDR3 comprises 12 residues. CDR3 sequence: CASMRQGYGYTF. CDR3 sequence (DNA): TGTGCCAGCATGAGACAGGGTTATGGCTACACCTTC.

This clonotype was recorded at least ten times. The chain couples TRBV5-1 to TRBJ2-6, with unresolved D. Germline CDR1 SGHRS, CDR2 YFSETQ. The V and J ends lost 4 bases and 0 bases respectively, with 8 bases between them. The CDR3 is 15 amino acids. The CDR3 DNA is TGCGCCAGCAGCCCCCTCTCCTCTGGGGCCAACGTCCTGACTTTC. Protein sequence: CASSPLSSGANVLTF.

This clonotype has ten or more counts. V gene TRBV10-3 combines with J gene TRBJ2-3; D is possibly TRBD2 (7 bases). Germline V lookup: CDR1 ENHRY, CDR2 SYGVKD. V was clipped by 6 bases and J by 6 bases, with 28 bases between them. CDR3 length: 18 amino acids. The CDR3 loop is CAISLGGLRAGRADTQYF. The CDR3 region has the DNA TGTGCCATCAGCCTGGGGGGGCTTCGAGCGGGGAGGGCGGATACGCAGTATTTT.

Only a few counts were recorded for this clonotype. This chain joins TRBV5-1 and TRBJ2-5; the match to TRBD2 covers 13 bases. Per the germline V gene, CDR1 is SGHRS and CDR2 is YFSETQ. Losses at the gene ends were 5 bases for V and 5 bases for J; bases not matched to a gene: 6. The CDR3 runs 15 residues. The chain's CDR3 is CASRWTSGGVETQYF. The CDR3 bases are TGCGCCAGCAGGTGGACTAGCGGGGGTGTTGAGACCCAGTACTTC.